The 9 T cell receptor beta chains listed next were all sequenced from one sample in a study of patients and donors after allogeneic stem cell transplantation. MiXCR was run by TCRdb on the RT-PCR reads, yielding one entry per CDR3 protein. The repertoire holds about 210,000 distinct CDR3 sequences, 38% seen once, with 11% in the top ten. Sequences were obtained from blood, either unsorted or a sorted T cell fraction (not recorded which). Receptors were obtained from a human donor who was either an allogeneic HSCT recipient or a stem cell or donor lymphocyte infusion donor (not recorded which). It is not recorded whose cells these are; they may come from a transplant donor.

The CDR3 DNA follows: TGTGCCAGCAGTTTAAACCTTAACCAGCCCCAGCATTTT. Residues: CASSLNLNQPQHF. The genes are TRBV28 and TRBJ1-5; D is unresolved. CDR3 length: 13 residues. Trimming stripped 2 bases from V and 7 bases from J, with 9 bases between. CDR1 and CDR2 (germline): MDHEN, SYDVKM. The full variable domain, rest sourced from reference TRBV28 and TRBJ1-5, is DVKVTQSSRYLVKRTGEKVFLECVQDMDHENMFWYRQDPGLGLRLIYFSYDVKMKEKGDIPEGYSVSREKKERFSLILESASTNQTSMYLCASSLNLNQPQHFGDGTRLSIL.

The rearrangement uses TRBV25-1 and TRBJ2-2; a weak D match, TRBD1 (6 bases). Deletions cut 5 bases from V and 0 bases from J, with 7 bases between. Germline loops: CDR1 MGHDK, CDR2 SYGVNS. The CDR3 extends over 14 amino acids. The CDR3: CASSKGANTGELFF. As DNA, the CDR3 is TGTGCCAGCAGTAAGGGGGCGAACACCGGGGAGCTGTTTTTT.

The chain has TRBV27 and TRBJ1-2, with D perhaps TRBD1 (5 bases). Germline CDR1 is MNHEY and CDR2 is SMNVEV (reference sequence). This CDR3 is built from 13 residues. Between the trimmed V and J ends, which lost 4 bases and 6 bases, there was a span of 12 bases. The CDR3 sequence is CASSSTGTDGYTF. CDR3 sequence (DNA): TGTGCCAGCAGTTCAACCGGGACGGATGGCTACACCTTC.

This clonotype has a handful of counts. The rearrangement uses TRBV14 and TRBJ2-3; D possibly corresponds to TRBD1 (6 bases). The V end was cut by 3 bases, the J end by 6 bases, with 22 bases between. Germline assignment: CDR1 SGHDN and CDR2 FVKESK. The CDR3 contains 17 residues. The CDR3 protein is CASSHWVQGAAPDTQYF. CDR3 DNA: TGTGCCAGCAGCCACTGGGTACAGGGTGCGGCTCCGGATACGCAGTATTTT.

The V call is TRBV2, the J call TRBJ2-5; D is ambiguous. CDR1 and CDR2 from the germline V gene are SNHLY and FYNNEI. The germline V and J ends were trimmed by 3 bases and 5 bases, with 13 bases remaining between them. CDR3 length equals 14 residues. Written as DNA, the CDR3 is TGTGCCAGCAGTGATCCTAGACGCCTGGAGACCCAGTACTTC. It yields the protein CASSDPRRLETQYF.

CDR3 residues: CASSQVGTSGNTIYF. The CDR3 DNA is TGCGCCAGCAGCCAAGTCGGGACCTCTGGAAACACCATATATTTT. The chain combines TRBV4-3 with TRBJ1-3; D is possibly TRBD1 (5 bases). Trimming shortened V by 1 base and J by 0 bases, and 7 bases separated the two germline ends. The germline gives CDR1 LGHNA, CDR2 YSLEER. CDR3 length equals 15 residues.

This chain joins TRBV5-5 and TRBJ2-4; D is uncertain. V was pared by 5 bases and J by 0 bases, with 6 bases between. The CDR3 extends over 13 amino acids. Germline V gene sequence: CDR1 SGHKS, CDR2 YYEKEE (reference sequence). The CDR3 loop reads CASRGLAKNIQYF. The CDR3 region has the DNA TGTGCCAGCAGGGGATTAGCCAAAAACATTCAGTACTTC.

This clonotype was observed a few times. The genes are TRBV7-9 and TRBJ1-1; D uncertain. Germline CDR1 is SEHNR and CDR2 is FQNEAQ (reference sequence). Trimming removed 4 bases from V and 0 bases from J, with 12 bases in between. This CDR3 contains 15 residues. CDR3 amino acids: CASSSRETLNTEAFF. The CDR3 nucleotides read TGTGCCAGCAGCTCCCGGGAGACCTTGAACACTGAAGCTTTCTTT.

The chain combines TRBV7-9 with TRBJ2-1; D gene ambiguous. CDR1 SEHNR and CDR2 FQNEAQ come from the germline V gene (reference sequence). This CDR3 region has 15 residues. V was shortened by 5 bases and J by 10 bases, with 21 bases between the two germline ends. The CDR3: CASSAIPGLGIEQFF. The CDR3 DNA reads TGTGCCAGCAGCGCGATTCCCGGGCTAGGAATCGAGCAGTTCTTC.